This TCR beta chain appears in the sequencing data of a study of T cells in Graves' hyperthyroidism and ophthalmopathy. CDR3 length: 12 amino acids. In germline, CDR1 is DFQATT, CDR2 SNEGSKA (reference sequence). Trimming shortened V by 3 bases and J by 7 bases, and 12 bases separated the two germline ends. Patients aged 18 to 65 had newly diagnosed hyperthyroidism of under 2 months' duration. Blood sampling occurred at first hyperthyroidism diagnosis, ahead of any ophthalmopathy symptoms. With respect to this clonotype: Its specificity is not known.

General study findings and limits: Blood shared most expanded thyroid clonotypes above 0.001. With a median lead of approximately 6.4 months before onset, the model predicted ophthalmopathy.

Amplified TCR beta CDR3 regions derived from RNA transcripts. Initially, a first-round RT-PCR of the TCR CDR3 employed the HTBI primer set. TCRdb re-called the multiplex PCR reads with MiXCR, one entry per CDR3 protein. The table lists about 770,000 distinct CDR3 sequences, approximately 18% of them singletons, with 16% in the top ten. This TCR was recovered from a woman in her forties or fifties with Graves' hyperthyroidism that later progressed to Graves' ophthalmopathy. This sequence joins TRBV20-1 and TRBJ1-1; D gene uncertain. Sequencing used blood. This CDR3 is CSASSKDIEAFF. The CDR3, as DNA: TGCAGTGCTAGTTCTAAGGATATTGAAGCTTTCTTT.